One sample yielded the 26 T cell receptor beta chains listed below, sequenced in a study of T cells in Graves' hyperthyroidism and ophthalmopathy. Template material for amplifying TCR beta CDR3 regions consisted of RNA transcripts. The study used the HTBI primer set for a first-round RT-PCR of the TCR CDR3. MiXCR, run by TCRdb on the multiplex PCR reads, gives a single entry per CDR3 protein. The table shows around 620,000 distinct CDR3 sequences, with about 14% occurring only once. Sequencing was carried out using blood. Receptors originate from a woman aged 18 to 35 with Graves' ophthalmopathy.

This clonotype was detected ten times or more. The chain is built from TRBV20-1 and TRBJ2-7; 8 nucleotides match TRBD2. The CDR3 totals 16 residues. Germline assignment: CDR1 DFQATT and CDR2 SNEGSKA (reference sequence). J was trimmed by 0 bases and V by 0 bases; bases with no gene match: 7. CDR3 in amino acids: CSARDISGTNSYEQYF. The CDR3, as DNA: TGCAGTGCTAGAGACATTAGCGGGACCAACTCCTACGAGCAGTACTTC.

This clonotype was observed many times. The CDR3 loop reads CASSLQRDRGYTF. The CDR3 DNA reads TGTGCCAGCAGCTTGCAGCGGGACCGGGGCTACACCTTC. V and J are TRBV7-2 and TRBJ1-2, with a tentative D call TRBD1 (5 bases). The V gene's germline CDR1 is SGHTA and CDR2 FQGNSA. Trimming took 3 bases from V and 8 from J, leaving 13 bases between them. The CDR3 loop spans 13 amino acids.

This clonotype was recorded many times. The chain combines TRBV20-1 with TRBJ2-7; 12 bases map to TRBD2. The V gene's germline CDR1 is DFQATT and CDR2 SNEGSKA (reference sequence). The CDR3 totals 17 residues. The V and J ends lost 0 bases and 1 base, in that order; junction bases with no gene match: 7. The CDR3 reads CSARDILAGGWSYEQYF. CDR3 nucleotides: TGCAGTGCTAGAGATATACTAGCGGGAGGATGGTCCTACGAGCAGTACTTC.

The table lists this clonotype with a few counts. The V and J genes are TRBV14 and TRBJ1-1; D is unresolved. The CDR3 is 15 residues long. Trimming stripped 3 bases from V and 1 base from J, with 12 bases between. Germline CDR1 and CDR2: SGHDN and FVKESK. This CDR3 reads CASSHPTKRNTEAFF. The CDR3 bases are TGTGCCAGCAGCCACCCGACAAAAAGGAACACTGAAGCTTTCTTT.

Ten or more counts support this clonotype. The chain couples TRBV24-1 to TRBJ2-3; D uncertain. The V gene's germline CDR1 is KGHDR and CDR2 SFDVKD. This CDR3 region has 16 residues. The germline V and J ends were trimmed by 4 bases and 2 bases, with 15 bases remaining between them. CDR3 protein: CATSDSGRPYTDTQYF. CDR3 bases: TGTGCCACCAGTGACTCCGGGCGGCCGTACACAGATACGCAGTATTTT.

This clonotype has a count of ten or more. In nucleotides, the CDR3 is TGTGCCAGCAGTCCATACAGGGGGCAGGCCTATAATTCACCCCTCCACTTT. It codes for CASSPYRGQAYNSPLHF. This chain joins TRBV28 and TRBJ1-6, with TRBD1 matching over 9 bases. V shed 5 bases and J 2 bases; nucleotides not matched to a gene: 7. The CDR3 contains 17 residues. Looked up from germline, CDR1 is MDHEN and CDR2 is SYDVKM.

This clonotype came up many times. The genes are TRBV12-3 or TRBV12-4 and TRBJ2-2; weak D call: TRBD1 (5 bases). V was pared by 5 bases and J by 7 bases, with 14 bases between. The CDR3 has 14 residues. The CDR3 here is CASSPSRVNGELFF. The CDR3 DNA sequence: TGTGCCAGCAGTCCAAGCAGGGTAAACGGGGAGCTGTTTTTT.

The rearrangement joins TRBV7-2 to TRBJ2-2, with 14 positions matching TRBD2. V dropped 5 bases and J dropped 7; count of bases not matched to a gene: 9. The CDR3 consists of 17 residues. Germline loops: CDR1 SGHTA, CDR2 FQGNSA. The CDR3 sequence is CASSPPGLAGAVGELFF. CDR3 coding DNA: TGTGCCAGCAGCCCTCCGGGACTAGCGGGAGCGGTCGGGGAGCTGTTTTTT. Filled out from reference TRBV7-2 and TRBJ2-2, the complete variable domain reads GAGVSQSPSNKVTEKGKDVELRCDPISGHTALYWYRQSLGQGLEFLIYFQGNSAPDKSGLPSDRFSAERTGGSVSTLTIQRTQQEDSAVYLCASSPPGLAGAVGELFFGEGSRLTVL.

This clonotype was counted ten times or more. The chain links TRBV11-3 to TRBJ2-2; no clear D gene. V was trimmed by 3 bases and J by 0 bases, leaving 5 bases between them. The length of the CDR3 is 14 residues. CDR1 is SGHNT, CDR2 YENEEA, per germline. CDR3 in DNA: TGTGCCAGCAGCTTGGACGCGAACACCGGGGAGCTGTTTTTT. This encodes CASSLDANTGELFF.

This clonotype was detected many times. The chain carries TRBV27 and TRBJ2-1, with TRBD2 as a possible D gene (6 bases). Germline V gene sequence: CDR1 MNHEY, CDR2 SMNVEV (reference sequence). V lost 8 bases, J lost 3 bases, and 17 bases lay in between. The CDR3 covers 15 residues. CDR3 DNA sequence: TGTGCCAGCCGACTCACACCCGGGGGCTACAATGAGCAGTTCTTC. This sequence encodes CASRLTPGGYNEQFF.

The rearrangement uses TRBV19 and TRBJ2-2; D may be TRBD1 or TRBD2 (5 bases each). The CDR3 is 17 amino acids. Trimming left V 4 bases short and J 1 base short, with 16 bases between. The germline CDR1 and CDR2 sequences are LNHDA and SQIVND (reference sequence). The DNA for the CDR3 is TGTGCCAGTAGTAATGGGGCTCTAGGAGGGAACACCGGGGAGCTGTTTTTT. Residues: CASSNGALGGNTGELFF. The variable domain in full, completed from reference TRBV19 and TRBJ2-2, reads DGGITQSPKYLFRKEGQNVTLSCEQNLNHDAMYWYRQDPGQGLRLIYYSQIVNDFQKGDIAEGYSVSREKKESFPLTVTSAQKNPTAFYLCASSNGALGGNTGELFFGEGSRLTVL.

This clonotype was counted a few times. An end of the junction does not agree with germline; a read error may underlie this. J is TRBJ2-1 and V is TRBV7-7, with 9 bases aligning to TRBD2. The CDR3 covers 15 residues. CDR1 SSHAT and CDR2 FNYEAQ come from the germline V gene (reference sequence). CDR3 amino acids: CASSLGAGGLDEQFF. The CDR3 region has the DNA TGTGCTAGCAGCTTAGGGGCGGGAGGGCTTGATGAGCAGTTCTTC.

This clonotype was counted ten times or more. The chain uses TRBV6-1 and TRBJ1-5, with TRBD1 identical over 8 bases. There are 13 residues in the CDR3. CDR1 MNHNS and CDR2 SASEGT come from the germline V gene. V dropped 6 bases and J dropped 6; count of bases not matched to a gene: 4. The CDR3 here is CASRGQGGQPQHF. The CDR3, as DNA: TGTGCCAGCAGAGGACAGGGCGGTCAGCCCCAGCATTTT.

This clonotype was counted ten times or more. CDR3 bases: TGTGCCAGCAGCGGGAACTCCTACAATGAGCAGTTCTTC. It is translated as CASSGNSYNEQFF. The gene calls are TRBV7-2 and TRBJ2-1, with no clear D. Trimming took 5 bases from V and 0 from J, leaving 5 bases between them. The CDR3 length is 13 residues. The germline V gene has CDR1 SGHTA and CDR2 FQGNSA.

Remarks on this clonotype: This sequence may be a read error, since a much larger clone differs from it by one base. The chain uses TRBV2 and TRBJ2-1; TRBD1 agrees at 12 bases. This CDR3 spans 12 amino acids. V lost 10 bases, J lost 9 bases, and 4 bases stayed unmatched. The germline V gene encodes CDR1 SNHLY and CDR2 FYNNEI. The CDR3 reads CAMGQGAVEQFF. The CDR3 DNA sequence: TGTGCCATGGGACAGGGGGCAGTTGAGCAGTTCTTC.

V and J are TRBV7-9 and TRBJ1-5, with D perhaps TRBD1 (5 bases). The CDR3 sequence is 12 residues long. Trimming cost V 2 bases and J 12 bases, with 11 bases left between them. Germline V gives CDR1 SEHNR, CDR2 FQNEAQ (reference sequence). The CDR3 bases are TGTGCCAGCAGCTTACCCCCAGGGAGCCAGCATTTT. It yields the protein CASSLPPGSQHF.

Here the CDR3 DNA reads TGTGCCAGCAGTGAAGATCCGATTACAGGGACCCTGGAGACCCAGTACTTC. Protein product: CASSEDPITGTLETQYF. The chain is built from TRBV2 and TRBJ2-5; possibly TRBD1 for D (6 bases). The CDR3 runs 17 residues. Deletions cut 1 base from V and 5 bases from J, with 20 bases between. Germline assignment: CDR1 SNHLY and CDR2 FYNNEI.

This clonotype came up many times. The CDR3 spells CASSQGQNQPQHF. CDR3 sequence (DNA): TGTGCCAGCAGCCAAGGGCAGAATCAGCCCCAGCATTTT. The chain is built from TRBV4-2 and TRBJ1-5, with D unresolved. Trimming pared 1 base from V and 4 bases from J, leaving 5 bases between. CDR1 and CDR2 (germline): LGHNA, YNFKEQ. The length of the CDR3 is 13 residues.

The V and J genes are TRBV2 and TRBJ2-3, with 7 bases that match TRBD2. The J segment lost 4 bases and the V segment lost 11 bases, leaving 3 bases of the junction unmatched. CDR3 size: 11 residues. Germline V gene data show CDR1 as SNHLY and CDR2 as FYNNEI. Here the CDR3 DNA reads TGTGCCGACGGGAGGCCAGATACGCAGTATTTT. Its protein product is CADGRPDTQYF.

V usage is TRBV6-4 and J usage is TRBJ2-3; no clear D. Per germline, CDR1 MRHNA and CDR2 SNTAGT. This CDR3 contains 13 residues. V was shortened by 8 bases and J by 4 bases, with 13 bases between the two germline ends. In DNA form, the CDR3 reads TGTGCCAGCTCCGACCAGGCAGCAGATACGCAGTATTTT. This encodes CASSDQAADTQYF.

This clonotype was seen many times. The rearrangement uses TRBV5-1 and TRBJ1-1; no definite D call. Per germline, CDR1 SGHRS and CDR2 YFSETQ. V was pared by 0 bases and J by 3 bases, with 12 bases between. There are 15 residues in the CDR3. CDR3 nucleotides: TGCGCCAGCAGCTTGGCATCCTTGTCGGACACTGAAGCTTTCTTT. It translates to CASSLASLSDTEAFF.

J is TRBJ2-5 and V is TRBV19; the match to TRBD2 covers 12 bases. V lost 3 bases to trimming and J lost 5 bases; unmatched junction nucleotides: 13. The CDR3 runs 18 residues. Germline lookup yields CDR1 LNHDA and CDR2 SQIVND (reference sequence). CDR3 nucleotide sequence: TGTGCCAGTAGTATCAATTTCGGACTAGCGGGATTATTGGAGACCCAGTACTTC. Amino acids: CASSINFGLAGLLETQYF.

This clonotype occurred a few times. V is TRBV19 and J is TRBJ2-7, with TRBD2 identical over 8 bases. From germline, CDR1 is LNHDA and CDR2 SQIVND (reference sequence). CDR3 length equals 15 residues. With 3 bases clipped from V and 0 bases from J, the junction kept 4 bases outside the gene matches. This CDR3 is CASSMTGRASYEQYF. In DNA form, the CDR3 reads TGTGCCAGTAGTATGACCGGGAGGGCCTCCTACGAGCAGTACTTC.

This clonotype showed up many times. This rearrangement joins TRBV2 to TRBJ1-2; D call uncertain. Germline values: CDR1 SNHLY, CDR2 FYNNEI. The V and J ends lost 4 bases and 11 bases respectively, with 17 bases between them. The CDR3 covers 13 residues. The CDR3 region is CASSGSLRLQYTF. CDR3 bases: TGTGCCAGCAGTGGAAGTCTGAGGTTACAGTACACCTTC.

The CDR3 here is CASSQDSGTGSYGYTF. CDR3 sequence (DNA): TGCGCCAGCAGCCAAGACTCCGGGACAGGGAGCTATGGCTACACCTTC. V usage is TRBV4-3 and J usage is TRBJ1-2; the match to TRBD1 covers 9 bases. The germline V gene encodes CDR1 LGHNA and CDR2 YSLEER. This CDR3 contains 16 residues. V was clipped by 0 bases and J by 4 bases; unmatched bases: 6.

This clonotype was picked up many times. The chain joins TRBV24-1 to TRBJ2-7; D not resolved. V lost 3 bases to trimming and J lost 6 bases, with 17 bases between them. In germline, CDR1 is KGHDR, CDR2 SFDVKD. The CDR3 is 15 residues long. The CDR3 here is CATSDGGSWASEQYF. Written as DNA, the CDR3 is TGTGCCACCAGTGATGGTGGGTCTTGGGCATCCGAGCAGTACTTC.